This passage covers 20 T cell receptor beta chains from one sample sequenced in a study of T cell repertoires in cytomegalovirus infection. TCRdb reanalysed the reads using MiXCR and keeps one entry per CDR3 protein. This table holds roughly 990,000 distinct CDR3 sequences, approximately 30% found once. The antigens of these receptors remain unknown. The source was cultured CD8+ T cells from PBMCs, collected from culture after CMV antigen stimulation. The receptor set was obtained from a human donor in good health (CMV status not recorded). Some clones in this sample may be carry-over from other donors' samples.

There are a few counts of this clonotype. The CDR3 sequence: CASTITARETNYGYTF. Written as DNA, the CDR3 is TGTGCCAGTACCATAACGGCCAGGGAAACTAACTATGGCTACACCTTC. The chain carries TRBV19 and TRBJ1-2; tentatively, D is TRBD1 (5 bases). Deletions cut 7 bases from V and 0 bases from J, with 18 bases between. Germline CDR1 LNHDA, CDR2 SQIVND (reference sequence). The CDR3 runs to 16 residues.

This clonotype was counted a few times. CDR3 bases: TGTGCCAGCGCTGGGCTAGCGGGGCTGTACCAAGAGACCCAGTACTTC. Its translation: CASAGLAGLYQETQYF. V gene TRBV28 combines with J gene TRBJ2-5; 9 bases map to TRBD2. V trimming: 8 bases; J trimming: 0 bases; junction bases outside the gene matches: 10. The CDR3 has 16 amino acids. Germline CDR1 and CDR2: MDHEN and SYDVKM.

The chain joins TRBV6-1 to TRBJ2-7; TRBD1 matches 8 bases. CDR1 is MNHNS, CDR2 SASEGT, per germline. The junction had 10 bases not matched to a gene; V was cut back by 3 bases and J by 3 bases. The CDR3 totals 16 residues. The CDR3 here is CASSDQGGQVDYEQYV. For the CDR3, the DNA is TGTGCCAGCAGTGATCAAGGGGGACAGGTAGACTACGAGCAGTACGTC.

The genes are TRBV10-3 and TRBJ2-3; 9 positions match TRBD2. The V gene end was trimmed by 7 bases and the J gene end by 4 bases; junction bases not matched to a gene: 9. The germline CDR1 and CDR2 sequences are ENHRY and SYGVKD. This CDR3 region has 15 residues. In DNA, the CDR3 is TGTGCCATCACTAGGCGCGGGGGGGTCCCAGATACGCAGTATTTT. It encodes CAITRRGGVPDTQYF.

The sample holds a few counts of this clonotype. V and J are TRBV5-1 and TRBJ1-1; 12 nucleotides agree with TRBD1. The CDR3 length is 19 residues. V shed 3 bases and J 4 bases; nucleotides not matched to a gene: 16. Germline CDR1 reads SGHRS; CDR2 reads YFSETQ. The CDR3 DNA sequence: TGCGCCAGCAGCTCACGATTTTCCGGGACAGGGGGCCGGAGCACTGAAGCTTTCTTT. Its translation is CASSSRFSGTGGRSTEAFF.

This CDR3 is CASSQYEEKLFF. The DNA of the CDR3 is TGTGCCAGCAGCCAATATGAAGAAAAACTGTTTTTT. V is TRBV6-5 and J is TRBJ1-4; no clear D. This CDR3 is 12 amino acids long. Trimming removed 6 bases from V and 8 bases from J, with 10 bases in between. The germline CDR1 and CDR2 sequences are MNHEY and SVGAGI.

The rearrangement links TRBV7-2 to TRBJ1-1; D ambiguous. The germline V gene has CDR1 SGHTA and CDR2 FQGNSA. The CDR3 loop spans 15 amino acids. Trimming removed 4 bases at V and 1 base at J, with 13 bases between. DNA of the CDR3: TGTGCCAGCAGCTCGACCGGGATTGGGAACACTGAAGCTTTCTTT. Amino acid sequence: CASSSTGIGNTEAFF.

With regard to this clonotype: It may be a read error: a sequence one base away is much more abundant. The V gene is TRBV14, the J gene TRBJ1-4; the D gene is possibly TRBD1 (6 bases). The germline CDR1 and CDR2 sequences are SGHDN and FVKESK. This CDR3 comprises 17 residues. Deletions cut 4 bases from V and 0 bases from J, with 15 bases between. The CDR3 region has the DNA TGTGCCAGCAGCCTAGGCAGGGGAATTGCAACTAATGAAAAACTGTTTTTT. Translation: CASSLGRGIATNEKLFF.

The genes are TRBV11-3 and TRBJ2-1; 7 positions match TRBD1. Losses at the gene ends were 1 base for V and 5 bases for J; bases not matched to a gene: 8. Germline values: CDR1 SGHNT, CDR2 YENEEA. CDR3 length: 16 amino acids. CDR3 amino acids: CASSLGGEGANNEQFF. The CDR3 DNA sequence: TGTGCCAGCAGCTTAGGAGGTGAGGGGGCCAACAATGAGCAGTTCTTC.

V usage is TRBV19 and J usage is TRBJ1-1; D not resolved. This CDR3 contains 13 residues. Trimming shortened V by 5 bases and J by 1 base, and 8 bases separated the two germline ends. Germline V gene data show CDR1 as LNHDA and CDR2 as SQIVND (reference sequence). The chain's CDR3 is CASSWFRNTEAFF. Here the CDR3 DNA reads TGTGCCAGTAGTTGGTTCCGGAACACTGAAGCTTTCTTT.

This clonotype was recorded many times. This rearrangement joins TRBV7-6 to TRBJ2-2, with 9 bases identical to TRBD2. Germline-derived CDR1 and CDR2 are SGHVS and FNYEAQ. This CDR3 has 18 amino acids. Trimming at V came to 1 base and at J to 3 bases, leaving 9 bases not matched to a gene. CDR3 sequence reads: CASSLVDSGGRDTGELFF. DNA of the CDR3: TGTGCCAGCAGCTTAGTCGATAGCGGGGGACGAGACACCGGGGAGCTGTTTTTT.

The CDR3 protein is CASSLGSWSDTQYF. As DNA, the CDR3 is TGTGCCAGCAGCTTGGGAAGTTGGTCTGATACGCAGTATTTT. The genes are TRBV5-6 and TRBJ2-3; D call uncertain. CDR1 is SGHDT, CDR2 YYEEEE, per germline. Trimming shortened V by 0 bases and J by 6 bases, and 11 bases separated the two germline ends. The CDR3 loop spans 14 amino acids.

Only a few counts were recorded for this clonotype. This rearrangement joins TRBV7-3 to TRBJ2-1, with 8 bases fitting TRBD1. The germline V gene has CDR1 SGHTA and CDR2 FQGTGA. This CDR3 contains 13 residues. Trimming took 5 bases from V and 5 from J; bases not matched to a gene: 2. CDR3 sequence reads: CASSRGQDNEQFF. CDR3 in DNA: TGTGCCAGCAGCAGGGGACAGGACAATGAGCAGTTCTTC.

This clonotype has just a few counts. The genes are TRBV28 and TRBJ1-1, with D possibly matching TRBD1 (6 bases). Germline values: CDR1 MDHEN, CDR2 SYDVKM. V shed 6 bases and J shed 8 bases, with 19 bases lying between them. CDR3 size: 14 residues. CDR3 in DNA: TGTGCCAGCAGCCTAAACAGGGTACTGGAGGAAGCTTTCTTT. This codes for CASSLNRVLEEAFF.

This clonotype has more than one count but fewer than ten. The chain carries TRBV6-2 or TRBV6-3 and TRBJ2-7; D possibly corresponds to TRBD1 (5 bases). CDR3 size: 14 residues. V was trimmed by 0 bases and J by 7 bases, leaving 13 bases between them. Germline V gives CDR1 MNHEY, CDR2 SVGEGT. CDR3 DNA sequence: TGTGCCAGCAGTTACTCGCCAGGGCACTGGGAGCAGTACTTC. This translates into CASSYSPGHWEQYF.

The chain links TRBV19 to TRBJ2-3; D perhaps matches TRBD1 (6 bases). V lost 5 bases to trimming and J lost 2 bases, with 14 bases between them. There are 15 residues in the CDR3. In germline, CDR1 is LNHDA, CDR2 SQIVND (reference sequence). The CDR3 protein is CASSLLDRHTDTQYF. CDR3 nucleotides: TGTGCCAGTAGTCTCCTGGACAGACACACAGATACGCAGTATTTT.

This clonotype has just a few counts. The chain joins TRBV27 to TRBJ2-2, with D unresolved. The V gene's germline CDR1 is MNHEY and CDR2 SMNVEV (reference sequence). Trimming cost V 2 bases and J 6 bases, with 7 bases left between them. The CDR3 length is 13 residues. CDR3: CASSLMDPGELFF. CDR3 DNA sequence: TGTGCCAGCAGTTTAATGGATCCCGGGGAGCTGTTTTTT.

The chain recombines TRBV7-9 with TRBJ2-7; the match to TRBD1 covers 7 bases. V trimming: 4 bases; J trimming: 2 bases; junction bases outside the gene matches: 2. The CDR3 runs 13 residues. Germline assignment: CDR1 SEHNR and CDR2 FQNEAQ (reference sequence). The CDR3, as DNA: TGTGCCAGCAGCTCGACAGGGACCTACGAGCAGTACTTC. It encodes CASSSTGTYEQYF.

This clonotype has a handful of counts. CDR3 DNA: TGTGCCAGCAGCCCCGGGACAGGTTCCCCCCAGCATTTT. Its translation: CASSPGTGSPQHF. The chain joins TRBV7-2 to TRBJ1-5; 8 bases fit TRBD1. The CDR3 is 13 residues long. J lost 10 bases, V lost 5 bases, and 7 bases had no gene match. Germline V gene data show CDR1 as SGHTA and CDR2 as FQGNSA.

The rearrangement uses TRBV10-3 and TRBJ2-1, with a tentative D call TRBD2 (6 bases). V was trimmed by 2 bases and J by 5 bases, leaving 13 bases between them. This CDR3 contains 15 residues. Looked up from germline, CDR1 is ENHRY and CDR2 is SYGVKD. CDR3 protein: CAISEQELAHNEQFF. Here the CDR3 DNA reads TGTGCCATCAGTGAGCAGGAACTAGCCCACAATGAGCAGTTCTTC.